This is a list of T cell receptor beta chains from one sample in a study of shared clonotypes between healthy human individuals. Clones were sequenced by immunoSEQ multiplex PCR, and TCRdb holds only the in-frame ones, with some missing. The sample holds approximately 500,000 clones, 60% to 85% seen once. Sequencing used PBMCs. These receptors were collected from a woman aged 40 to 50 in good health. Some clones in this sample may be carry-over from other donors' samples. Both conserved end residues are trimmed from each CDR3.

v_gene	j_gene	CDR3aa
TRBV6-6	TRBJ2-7	ASSYRYEQY
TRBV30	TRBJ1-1	AWGGGQGRTEAF
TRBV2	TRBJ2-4	ASSDRWEGVIQY
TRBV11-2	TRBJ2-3	ASPRTSVTSTDTQY
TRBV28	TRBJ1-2	ASSLGQGARRSYGYT
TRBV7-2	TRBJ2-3	ASSLAWLADTQY
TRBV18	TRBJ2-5	ASSLRSTSGRGETQY
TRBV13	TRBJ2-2	ASSPGTEAGELF
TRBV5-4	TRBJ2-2	ASSHLRESGELF
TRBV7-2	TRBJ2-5	ASSLGTGSGGTQY
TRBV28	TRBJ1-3	ASSLVALSGNTIY
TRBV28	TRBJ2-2	ASSFPQGRDWAGELF
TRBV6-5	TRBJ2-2	ASSSGVGTGELF
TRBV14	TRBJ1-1	ASSQSVRAMNTEAF
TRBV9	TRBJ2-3	ASNAAGTDTQY
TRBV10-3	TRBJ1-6	ATSWTDSNSPLH
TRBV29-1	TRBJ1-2	SLSRDGYT
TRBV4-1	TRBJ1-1	ASSQGVSQGRRNTEAF
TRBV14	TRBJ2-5	ASSQAIAAQETQY
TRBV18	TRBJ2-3	ASSRGLAGQSTDTQY
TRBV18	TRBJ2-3	ASSPTSSSTDTQY
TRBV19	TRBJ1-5	ASSIGGQGYSNQPQH
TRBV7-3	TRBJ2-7	ASSLSRGSSYEQY
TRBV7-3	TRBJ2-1	ASSASGPYNEQF
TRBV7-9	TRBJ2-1	ASSLTSPPPPLF
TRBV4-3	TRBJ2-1	ASSQDWLAGSYNEQF
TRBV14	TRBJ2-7	ASSQQSGSYEQY
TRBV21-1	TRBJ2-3	ASSTQGFTDTQY
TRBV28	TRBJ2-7	ASSLGPNPSEQY
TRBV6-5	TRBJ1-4	ASRSGTVREKLF
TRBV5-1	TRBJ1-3	ASSIQGVGSGNTIY
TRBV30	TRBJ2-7	AWSKTGAAEQY
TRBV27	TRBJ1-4	ASSFGGLSNEKLF
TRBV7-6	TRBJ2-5	ASSADLYQETQY
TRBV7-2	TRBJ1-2	ASSLEGTGYGYT
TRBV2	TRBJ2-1	ASSVEGRGSYNEQF
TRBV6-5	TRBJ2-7	ASSYRAPPAYEQY
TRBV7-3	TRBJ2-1	ASSLNAPSSSYNEQF
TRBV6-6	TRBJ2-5	ASTQRSQETQY
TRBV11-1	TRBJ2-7	ASSLGGGSFGEQY
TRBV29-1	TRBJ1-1	SVERDTEAF
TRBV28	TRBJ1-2	ASRSTGRGGYGYT
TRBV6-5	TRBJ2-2	ASSRSGELF
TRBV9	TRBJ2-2	ASSVGDHYTGELF
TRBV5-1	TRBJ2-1	ASSPGGTSGRSSYNEQF
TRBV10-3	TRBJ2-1	AISDMGSSYNEQF
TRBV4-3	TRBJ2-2	ASSQYGLAALNTGELF
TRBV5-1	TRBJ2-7	ASSASSGRALYEQY
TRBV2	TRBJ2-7	ASTQEREKQY
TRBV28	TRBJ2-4	ASSLGTGVYKTIQY
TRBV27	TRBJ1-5	ASSFASGLSNQPQH
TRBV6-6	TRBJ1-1	AISEGRGGNTEAF